These T cell receptor beta chains were read from a single sample in a study of shared clonotypes between healthy human individuals. The repertoire was sequenced with immunoSEQ multiplex PCR; TCRdb's copy has only in-frame clones and lacks some. The repertoire holds fewer than 1.4 million clones, about 84% seen once, with around 0.61% in the top ten. Sample: memory CD4+ T cells from PBMCs. The source of these receptors is a man aged 18 to 35 in good health. Some clones in this sample may be carry-over from other donors' samples. The CDR3 runs from the conserved cysteine through the conserved F or W. The order of the fields is CDR3 protein, CDR3 DNA, V gene, D gene, J gene, clone size. The D gene is left open where the match is weak. Not all rows give a size; the values are once, few, many and, for expanded clones, a class.

CDR3: CASSEVWGTDTQYF
DNA: TGTGCCAGCAGTGAAGTATGGGGCACAGATACGCAGTATTTT
V: TRBV6-1
D: NA
J: TRBJ2-3
size: once

CDR3: CASSATSYEQFF
DNA: TGTGCCAGCAGCGCAACTAGCTATGAGCAGTTCTTC
V: TRBV7-2
D: NA
J: TRBJ2-1
size: NA

CDR3: CASSLAGTGSYEQYF
DNA: TGTGCCAGCAGCTTAGCAGGGACAGGGAGCTACGAGCAGTACTTC
V: TRBV7-9
D: TRBD1
J: TRBJ2-7
size: NA

CDR3: CSVEDFVAGVNNEQFF
DNA: TGCAGCGTTGAAGATTTTGTGGCGGGAGTGAACAATGAGCAGTTCTTC
V: TRBV29-1
D: TRBD2
J: TRBJ2-1
size: NA

CDR3: CASSQGGVGNIQYF
DNA: TGTGCCAGCAGCCAAGGGGGCGTTGGGAACATTCAGTACTTC
V: TRBV7-8
D: TRBD1
J: TRBJ2-4
size: NA

CDR3: CASSLQRGYNEQFF
DNA: TGCGCCAGCAGCTTGCAGCGGGGGTACAATGAGCAGTTCTTC
V: TRBV5-1
D: TRBD2
J: TRBJ2-1
size: once

CDR3: CASSSIGHEQYF
DNA: TGTGCCAGCAGTTCAATAGGGCACGAGCAGTACTTC
V: TRBV6-5
D: NA
J: TRBJ2-7
size: few

CDR3: CASSLAAGAADTQYF
DNA: TGCGCCAGCAGCTTGGCCGCGGGAGCGGCAGATACGCAGTATTTT
V: TRBV5-1
D: TRBD2
J: TRBJ2-3
size: NA

CDR3: CASSEGAILGGYTF
DNA: TGTGCCAGCAGTGAAGGGGCGATTCTGGGAGGCTACACCTTC
V: TRBV6-1
D: NA
J: TRBJ1-2
size: once

CDR3: CASSQVGNYGYTF
DNA: TGCGCCAGCAGCCAAGTAGGTAACTATGGCTACACCTTC
V: TRBV4-1
D: NA
J: TRBJ1-2
size: once

CDR3: CASSLRGPPTDTQYF
DNA: TGTGCCAGCAGTCTCCGGGGACCCCCCACAGATACGCAGTATTTT
V: TRBV2
D: NA
J: TRBJ2-3
size: few

CDR3: CASSLGSVEAFF
DNA: TGTGCCAGCAGTTTAGGGAGCGTAGAAGCTTTCTTT
V: TRBV28
D: NA
J: TRBJ1-1
size: few

CDR3: CASSLGQTRSYNEQFF
DNA: TGTGCCAGCAGCTTAGGGCAAACCCGCTCCTACAATGAGCAGTTCTTC
V: TRBV11-2
D: NA
J: TRBJ2-1
size: NA

CDR3: CASSLAGTSGTDTQYF
DNA: TGTGCCAGCAGTTTAGCGGGGACTAGCGGCACAGATACGCAGTATTTT
V: TRBV28
D: TRBD2
J: TRBJ2-3
size: NA

CDR3: CATSRDRGPYNEQFF
DNA: TGTGCCACCAGCAGAGATCGGGGACCCTACAATGAGCAGTTCTTC
V: TRBV15
D: NA
J: TRBJ2-1
size: NA

CDR3: CASSLQGRTDTQYF
DNA: TGTGCCAGCAGCCTGCAGGGTAGGACAGATACGCAGTATTTT
V: TRBV5-6
D: NA
J: TRBJ2-3
size: many

CDR3: CASSLHGTGNTEAFF
DNA: TGTGCCAGCAGTTTACATGGGACAGGGAACACTGAAGCTTTCTTT
V: TRBV28
D: TRBD1
J: TRBJ1-1
size: NA

CDR3: CASSWDSLNTEAFF
DNA: TGCGCCAGCAGCTGGGACAGTTTGAACACTGAAGCTTTCTTT
V: TRBV5-1
D: TRBD1
J: TRBJ1-1
size: NA

CDR3: CASSRGGRVGYTF
DNA: TGTGCCAGCAGCCGGGGCGGTCGCGTAGGCTACACCTTC
V: TRBV9
D: NA
J: TRBJ1-2
size: NA

CDR3: CASRGGGVVAFF
DNA: TGTGCCAGCAGGGGTGGAGGAGTGGTAGCTTTCTTT
V: TRBV2
D: NA
J: TRBJ1-1
size: NA

CDR3: CASSLWDGSTGELFF
DNA: TGCGCCAGCAGCTTGTGGGACGGGAGCACCGGGGAGCTGTTTTTT
V: TRBV5-1
D: NA
J: TRBJ2-2
size: once

CDR3: CASSPWTGGEKLFF
DNA: TGTGCCAGCAGCCCCTGGACAGGGGGCGAAAAACTGTTTTTT
V: TRBV11-2
D: TRBD1
J: TRBJ1-4
size: NA

CDR3: CASSPWTASYEQYF
DNA: TGTGCCAGTAGTCCGTGGACAGCCTCCTACGAGCAGTACTTC
V: TRBV19
D: NA
J: TRBJ2-7
size: few

CDR3: CASSLVPGELFF
DNA: TGCGCCAGCAGCTTGGTCCCCGGGGAGCTGTTTTTT
V: TRBV5-1
D: NA
J: TRBJ2-2
size: NA

CDR3: CASSNGRGYTF
DNA: TGTGCCAGCAGTAACGGGAGGGGCTACACCTTC
V: TRBV28
D: NA
J: TRBJ1-2
size: NA

CDR3: CASSSLAGVGSQYF
DNA: TGTGCCAGCAGTTCTCTAGCGGGAGTAGGGTCCCAGTACTTC
V: TRBV27
D: TRBD2
J: TRBJ2-5
size: NA

CDR3: CASNRDRGSEQYF
DNA: TGTGCCAGCAATCGGGACAGGGGGTCCGAGCAGTACTTC
V: TRBV2
D: TRBD1
J: TRBJ2-7
size: NA

CDR3: CASSEVVGDQPQHF
DNA: TGTGCCAGCAGTGAAGTAGTCGGAGATCAGCCCCAGCATTTT
V: TRBV2
D: NA
J: TRBJ1-5
size: NA

CDR3: CASRPTGTVNYGYTF
DNA: TGTGCCAGCAGGCCTACTGGGACAGTAAACTATGGCTACACCTTC
V: TRBV7-3
D: TRBD1
J: TRBJ1-2
size: NA